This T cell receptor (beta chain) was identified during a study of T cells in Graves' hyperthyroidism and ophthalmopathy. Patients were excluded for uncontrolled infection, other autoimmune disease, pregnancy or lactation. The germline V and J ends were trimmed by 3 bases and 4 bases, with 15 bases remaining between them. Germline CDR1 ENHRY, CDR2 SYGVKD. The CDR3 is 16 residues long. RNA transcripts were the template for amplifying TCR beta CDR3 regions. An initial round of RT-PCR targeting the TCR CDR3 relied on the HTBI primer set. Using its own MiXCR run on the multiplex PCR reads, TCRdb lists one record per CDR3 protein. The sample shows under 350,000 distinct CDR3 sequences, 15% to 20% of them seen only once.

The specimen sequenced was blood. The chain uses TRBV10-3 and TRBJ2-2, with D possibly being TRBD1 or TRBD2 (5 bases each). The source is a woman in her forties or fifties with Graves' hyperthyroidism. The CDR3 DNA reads TGTGCCATCAGTGATGTATTTAAGGGGAGCACCGGGGAGCTGTTTTTT. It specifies CAISDVFKGSTGELFF.